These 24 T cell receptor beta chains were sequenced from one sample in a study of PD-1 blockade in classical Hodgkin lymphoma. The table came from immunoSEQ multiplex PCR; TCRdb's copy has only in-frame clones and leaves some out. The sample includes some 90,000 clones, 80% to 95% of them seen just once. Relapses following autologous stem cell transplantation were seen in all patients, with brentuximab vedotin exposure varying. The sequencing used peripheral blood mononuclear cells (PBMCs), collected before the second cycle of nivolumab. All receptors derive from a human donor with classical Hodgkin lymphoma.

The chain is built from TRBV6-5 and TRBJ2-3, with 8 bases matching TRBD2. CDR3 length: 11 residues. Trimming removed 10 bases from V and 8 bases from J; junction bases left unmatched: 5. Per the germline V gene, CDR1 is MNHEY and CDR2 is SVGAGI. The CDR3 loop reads CATGAGGTQYF. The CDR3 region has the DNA TGTGCCACAGGGGCGGGGGGTACGCAGTATTTT.

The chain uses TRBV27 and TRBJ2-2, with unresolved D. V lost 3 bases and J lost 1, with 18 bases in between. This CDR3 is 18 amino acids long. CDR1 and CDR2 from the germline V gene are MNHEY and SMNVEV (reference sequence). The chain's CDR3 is CASSLSTLLNGNTGELFF. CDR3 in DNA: TGTGCCAGCAGTTTGTCGACTCTCCTGAATGGGAACACCGGGGAGCTGTTTTTT.

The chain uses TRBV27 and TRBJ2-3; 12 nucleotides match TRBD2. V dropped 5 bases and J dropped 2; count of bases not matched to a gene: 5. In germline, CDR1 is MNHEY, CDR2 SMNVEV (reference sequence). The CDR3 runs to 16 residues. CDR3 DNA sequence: TGTGCCAGCAGTACTGGGACTAGCGGGTTCACAGATACGCAGTATTTT. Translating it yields CASSTGTSGFTDTQYF.

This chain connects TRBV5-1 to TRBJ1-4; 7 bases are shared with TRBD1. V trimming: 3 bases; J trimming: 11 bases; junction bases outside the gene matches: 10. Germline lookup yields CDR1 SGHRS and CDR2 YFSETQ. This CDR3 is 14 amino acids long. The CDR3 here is CASSSGQSIPKLFF. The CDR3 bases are TGCGCCAGCAGCTCGGGACAGTCCATCCCTAAACTGTTTTTT. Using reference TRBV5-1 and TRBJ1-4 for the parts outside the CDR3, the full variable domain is KAGVTQTPRYLIKTRGQQVTLSCSPISGHRSVSWYQQTPGQGLQFLFEYFSETQRNKGNFPGRFSGRQFSNSRSEMNVSTLELGDSALYLCASSSGQSIPKLFFGSGTQLSVL.

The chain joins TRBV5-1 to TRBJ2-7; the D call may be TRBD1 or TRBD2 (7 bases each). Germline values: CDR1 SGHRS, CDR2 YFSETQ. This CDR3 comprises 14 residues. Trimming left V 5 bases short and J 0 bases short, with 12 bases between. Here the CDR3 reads CASRGRGGSYEQYF. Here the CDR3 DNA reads TGCGCCAGCAGGGGCAGGGGGGGCTCCTACGAGCAGTACTTC.

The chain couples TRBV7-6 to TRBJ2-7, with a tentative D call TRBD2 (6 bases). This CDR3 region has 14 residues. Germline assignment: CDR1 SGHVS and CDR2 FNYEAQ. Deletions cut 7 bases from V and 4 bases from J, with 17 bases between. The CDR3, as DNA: TGTGCCAGCACCAGTGGCGGTCGGGGGTACGAGCAGTACTTC. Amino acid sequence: CASTSGGRGYEQYF.

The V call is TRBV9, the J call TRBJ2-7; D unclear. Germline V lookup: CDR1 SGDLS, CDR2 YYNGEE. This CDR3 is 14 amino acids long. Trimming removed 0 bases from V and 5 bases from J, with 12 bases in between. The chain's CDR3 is CASSVEPYPNEQYF. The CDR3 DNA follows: TGTGCCAGCAGCGTAGAACCCTACCCCAACGAGCAGTACTTC.

The CDR3 spells CASSSGLAGLSYEQYF. CDR3 in DNA: TGTGCCAGCAGCTCAGGACTAGCGGGTCTCTCCTACGAGCAGTACTTC. The rearrangement joins TRBV7-9 to TRBJ2-7; 11 nucleotides agree with TRBD2. Germline CDR1 SEHNR, CDR2 FQNEAQ (reference sequence). Germline trimming cut 4 bases from V and 0 bases from J; bases unmatched to any gene: 5. This CDR3 comprises 16 residues.

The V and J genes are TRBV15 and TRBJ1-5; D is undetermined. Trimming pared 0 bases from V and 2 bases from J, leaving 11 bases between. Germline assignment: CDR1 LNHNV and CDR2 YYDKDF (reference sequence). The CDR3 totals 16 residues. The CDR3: CATSREGHWGNQPQHF. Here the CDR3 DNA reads TGTGCCACCAGCAGAGAGGGCCACTGGGGCAATCAGCCCCAGCATTTT.

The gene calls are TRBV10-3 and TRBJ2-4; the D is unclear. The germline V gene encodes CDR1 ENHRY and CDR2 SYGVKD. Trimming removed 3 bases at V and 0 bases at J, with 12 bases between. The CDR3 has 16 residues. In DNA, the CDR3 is TGTGCCATCAGTGACGGCGGTGCTCTAGCCAAAAACATTCAGTACTTC. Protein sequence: CAISDGGALAKNIQYF.

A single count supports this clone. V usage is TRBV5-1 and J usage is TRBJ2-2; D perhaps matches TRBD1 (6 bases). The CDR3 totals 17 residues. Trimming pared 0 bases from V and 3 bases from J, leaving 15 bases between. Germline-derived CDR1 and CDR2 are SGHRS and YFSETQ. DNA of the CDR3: TGCGCCAGCAGCTTGGCGATCAGGGGATTGGACACCGGGGAGCTGTTTTTT. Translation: CASSLAIRGLDTGELFF. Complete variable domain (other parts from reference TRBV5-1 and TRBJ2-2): KAGVTQTPRYLIKTRGQQVTLSCSPISGHRSVSWYQQTPGQGLQFLFEYFSETQRNKGNFPGRFSGRQFSNSRSEMNVSTLELGDSALYLCASSLAIRGLDTGELFFGEGSRLTVL.

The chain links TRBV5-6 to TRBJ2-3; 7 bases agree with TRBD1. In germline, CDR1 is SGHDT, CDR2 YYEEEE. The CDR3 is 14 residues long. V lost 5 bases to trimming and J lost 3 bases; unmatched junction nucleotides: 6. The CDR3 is CASRGRGQTDTQYF. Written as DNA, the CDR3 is TGTGCCAGCAGGGGAAGGGGGCAAACAGATACGCAGTATTTT. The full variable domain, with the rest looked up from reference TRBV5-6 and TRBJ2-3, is DAGVTQSPTHLIKTRGQQVTLRCSPKSGHDTVSWYQQALGQGPQFIFQYYEEEERQRGNFPDRFSGHQFPNYSSELNVNALLLGDSALYLCASRGRGQTDTQYFGPGTRLTVL.

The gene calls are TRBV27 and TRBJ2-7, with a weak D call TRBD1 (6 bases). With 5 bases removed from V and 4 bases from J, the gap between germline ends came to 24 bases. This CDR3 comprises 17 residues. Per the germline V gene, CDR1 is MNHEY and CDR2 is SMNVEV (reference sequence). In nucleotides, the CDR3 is TGTGCCAGCAGTCTAACAATCCCAACAGGGAACCCTTACGAGCAGTACTTC. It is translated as CASSLTIPTGNPYEQYF.

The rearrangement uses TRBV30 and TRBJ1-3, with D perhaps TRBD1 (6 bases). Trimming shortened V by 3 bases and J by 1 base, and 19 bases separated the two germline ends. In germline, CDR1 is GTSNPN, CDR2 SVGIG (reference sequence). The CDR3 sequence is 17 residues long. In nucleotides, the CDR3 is TGTGCCTGGAGCACTTGGGGGGCTAGGGAATCTGGAAACACCATATATTTT. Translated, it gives CAWSTWGARESGNTIYF.

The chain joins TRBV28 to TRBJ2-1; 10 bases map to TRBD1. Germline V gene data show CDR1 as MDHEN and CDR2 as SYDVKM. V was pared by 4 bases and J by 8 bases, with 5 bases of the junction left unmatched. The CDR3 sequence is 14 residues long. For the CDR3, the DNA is TGTGCCAGCAGTTCTGGACAGGGGGTGGATGAGCAGTTCTTC. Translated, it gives CASSSGQGVDEQFF.

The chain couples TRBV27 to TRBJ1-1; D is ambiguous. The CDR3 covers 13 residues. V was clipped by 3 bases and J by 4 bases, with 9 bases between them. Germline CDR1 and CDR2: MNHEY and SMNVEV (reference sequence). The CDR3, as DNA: TGTGCCAGCAGTTTTGGGCGGGTCACTGAAGCTTTCTTT. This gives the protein CASSFGRVTEAFF.

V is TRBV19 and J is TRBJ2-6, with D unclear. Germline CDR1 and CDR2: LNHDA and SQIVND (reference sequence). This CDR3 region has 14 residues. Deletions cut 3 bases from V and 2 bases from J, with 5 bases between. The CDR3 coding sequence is TGTGCCAGTAGTATCACACCTGGGGCCAACGTCCTGACTTTC. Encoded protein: CASSITPGANVLTF.

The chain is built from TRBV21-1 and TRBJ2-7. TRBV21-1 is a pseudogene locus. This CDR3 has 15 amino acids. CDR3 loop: CASSNHRKGLHEQYF. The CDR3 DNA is TGTGCCAGCAGCAACCATCGAAAAGGGTTACACGAGCAGTACTTC.

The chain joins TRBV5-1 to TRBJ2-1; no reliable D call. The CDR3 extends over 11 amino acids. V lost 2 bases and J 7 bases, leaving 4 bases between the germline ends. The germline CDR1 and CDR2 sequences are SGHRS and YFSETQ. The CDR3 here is CASSFTNEQFF. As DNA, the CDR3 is TGCGCCAGCAGCTTCACAAATGAGCAGTTCTTC.

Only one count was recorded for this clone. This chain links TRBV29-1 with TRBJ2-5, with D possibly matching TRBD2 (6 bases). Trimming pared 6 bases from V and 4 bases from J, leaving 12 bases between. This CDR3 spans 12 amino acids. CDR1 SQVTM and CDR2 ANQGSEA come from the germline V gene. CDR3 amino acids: CSVGGSGETQYF. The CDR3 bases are TGCAGCGTGGGGGGTAGCGGAGAGACCCAGTACTTC.

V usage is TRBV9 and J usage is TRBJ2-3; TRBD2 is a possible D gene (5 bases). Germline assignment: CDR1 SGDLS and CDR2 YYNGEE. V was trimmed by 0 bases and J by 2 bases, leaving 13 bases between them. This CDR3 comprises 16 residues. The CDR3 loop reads CASSVAAREDTDTQYF. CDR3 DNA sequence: TGTGCCAGCAGCGTAGCTGCACGGGAAGACACAGATACGCAGTATTTT.

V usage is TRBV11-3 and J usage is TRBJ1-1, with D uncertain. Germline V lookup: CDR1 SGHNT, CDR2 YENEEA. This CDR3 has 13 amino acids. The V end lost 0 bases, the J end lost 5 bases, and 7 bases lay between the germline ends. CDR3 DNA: TGTGCCAGCAGCTTAGAGGAGGGAACTGAAGCTTTCTTT. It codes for CASSLEEGTEAFF.

The CDR3 protein is CASSERHQGPYGYTF. The CDR3, as DNA: TGTGCCAGCAGTGAACGTCACCAGGGCCCGTATGGCTACACCTTC. The chain has TRBV6-1 and TRBJ1-2, with D possibly TRBD1 on 5 matching bases. Germline values: CDR1 MNHNS, CDR2 SASEGT. This CDR3 has 15 amino acids. The V end lost 2 bases, the J end lost 5 bases, and 15 bases lay between the germline ends.

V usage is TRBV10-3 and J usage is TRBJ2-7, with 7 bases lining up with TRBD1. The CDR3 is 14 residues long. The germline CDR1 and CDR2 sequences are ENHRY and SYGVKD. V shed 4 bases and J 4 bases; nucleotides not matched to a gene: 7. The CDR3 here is CAISVQGQNYEQYF. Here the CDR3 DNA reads TGTGCCATCAGTGTGCAGGGACAGAATTACGAGCAGTACTTC.